A single sample is the source of the 5 T cell receptor beta chains below, sequenced in a study of cytomegalovirus exposure and HLA in healthy donors. Profiled with immunoSEQ multiplex PCR; TCRdb holds only in-frame clones, not every one. The repertoire holds tens of thousands of clones, with over 85% as singletons. The material sequenced was PBMCs. The receptor set was obtained from a man between 18 and 35 years old in good health and CMV-seronegative.

Only one count was recorded for this clone. The chain joins TRBV5-1 to TRBJ2-3, with TRBD2 matching 8 bases. The CDR3 consists of 14 residues. Germline CDR1 and CDR2: SGHRS and YFSETQ. V shed 0 bases, J shed 6 bases, and the junction held 3 bases outside the gene matches. The CDR3: CASSLERGGDTQYF. The CDR3 bases are TGCGCCAGCAGCTTGGAACGGGGGGGCGATACGCAGTATTTT.

V and J are TRBV7-2 and TRBJ2-4; 8 nucleotides align to TRBD1. CDR1 is SGHTA and CDR2 is FQGNSA in the germline V gene. CDR3 length equals 12 residues. The junction had 6 bases not matched to a gene; V was cut back by 5 bases and J by 12 bases. The CDR3 DNA reads TGTGCCAGCAGCGCAGACAGGGGAAATCAGTACTTC. This sequence encodes CASSADRGNQYF.

This chain's CDR3 is CASSLTGTRYEQYF. The DNA of the CDR3 is TGTGCCAGCAGTTTAACCGGGACTAGATACGAGCAGTACTTC. This chain joins TRBV27 and TRBJ2-7; TRBD2 aligns across 8 bases. Germline CDR1 MNHEY, CDR2 SMNVEV (reference sequence). There are 14 residues in the CDR3. V was clipped by 2 bases and J by 4 bases; unmatched bases: 4.

The rearrangement uses TRBV7-9 and TRBJ2-1, with 7 bases fitting TRBD2. The length of the CDR3 is 16 residues. Losses at the gene ends were 4 bases for V and 5 bases for J; bases not matched to a gene: 11. CDR1 and CDR2 from the germline V gene are SEHNR and FQNEAQ (reference sequence). The CDR3 nucleotides read TGTGCCAGCAGCTCTCCACGCCCGGGAGGAAACAATGAGCAGTTCTTC. Its protein is CASSSPRPGGNNEQFF.

This chain connects TRBV2 to TRBJ1-5, with unresolved D. V was pared by 0 bases and J by 3 bases, with 6 bases between. CDR1 and CDR2 (germline): SNHLY, FYNNEI. This CDR3 is 14 amino acids long. The CDR3 spells CASSEAQVNQPQHF. The CDR3 DNA reads as TGTGCCAGCAGTGAAGCGCAGGTCAATCAGCCCCAGCATTTT.